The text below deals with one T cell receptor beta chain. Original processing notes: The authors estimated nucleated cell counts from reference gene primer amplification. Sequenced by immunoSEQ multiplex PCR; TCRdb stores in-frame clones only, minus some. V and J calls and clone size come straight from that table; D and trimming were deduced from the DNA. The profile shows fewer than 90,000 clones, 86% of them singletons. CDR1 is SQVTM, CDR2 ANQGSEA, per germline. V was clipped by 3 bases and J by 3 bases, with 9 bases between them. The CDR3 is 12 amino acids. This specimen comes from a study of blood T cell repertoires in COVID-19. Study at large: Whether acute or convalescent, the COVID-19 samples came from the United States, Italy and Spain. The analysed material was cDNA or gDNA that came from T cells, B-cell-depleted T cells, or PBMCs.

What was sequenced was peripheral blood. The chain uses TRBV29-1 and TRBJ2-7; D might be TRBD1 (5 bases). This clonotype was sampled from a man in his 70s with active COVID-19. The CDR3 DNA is TGCAGCGTTGAGTCGACAGTCTACGAGCAGTACTTC. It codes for CSVESTVYEQYF.